Listed here are 14 T cell receptor beta chains from one sample, sequenced in a study of somatic mutations in cytotoxic T cells in rheumatoid arthritis. The assay was immunoSEQ multiplex PCR, and TCRdb's table has in-frame clones only and misses some. Of some 25,000 clones in the sample, 70% to 85% were seen once. Sequences were obtained from CD8+ T cells sorted from blood. These receptors came from a woman aged 18-35 years in good health.

The chain is built from TRBV27 and TRBJ2-7; D ambiguous. V lost 3 bases to trimming and J lost 3 bases, with 12 bases between them. CDR1 is MNHEY and CDR2 is SMNVEV in the germline V gene (reference sequence). CDR3 length: 14 residues. The CDR3 loop reads CASSFNGIGYEQYF. The CDR3 nucleotides are TGTGCCAGCAGTTTTAATGGGATCGGCTACGAGCAGTACTTC.

The chain links TRBV28 to TRBJ1-5; no clear D gene. The V gene lost 6 bases and the J gene lost 4 bases, with 7 bases spanning the gap. The germline CDR1 and CDR2 sequences are MDHEN and SYDVKM. The CDR3 consists of 12 residues. For the CDR3, the DNA is TGTGCCAGCAGCCCACAGAATCAGCCCCAGCATTTT. Translating gives CASSPQNQPQHF.

The chain joins TRBV7-9 to TRBJ2-5, with no clear D. CDR1 SEHNR and CDR2 FQNEAQ come from the germline V gene (reference sequence). V was cut by 1 base and J by 5 bases, with 11 bases left in between. The CDR3 totals 14 residues. The CDR3 spells CASSLGQSQETQYF. CDR3 DNA: TGTGCCAGCAGCTTAGGACAATCACAGGAGACCCAGTACTTC.

This clone was detected only a few times. The rearrangement uses TRBV4-2 and TRBJ2-1; D not resolved. V was pared by 0 bases and J by 0 bases, with 12 bases between. In germline, CDR1 is LGHNA, CDR2 YNFKEQ. There are 17 residues in the CDR3. CDR3 sequence: CASSQDSDLGSYNEQFF. In DNA, the CDR3 is TGTGCCAGCAGCCAAGATTCAGACCTGGGCTCCTACAATGAGCAGTTCTTC.

The genes are TRBV14 and TRBJ1-2; D is uncertain. This CDR3 spans 16 amino acids. Germline V gene data show CDR1 as SGHDN and CDR2 as FVKESK. V was trimmed by 1 base and J by 5 bases, leaving 17 bases between them. The CDR3 here is CASSQAAGQLGYGYTF. The CDR3 DNA follows: TGTGCCAGCAGCCAAGCGGCAGGCCAACTCGGGTATGGCTACACCTTC.

The J gene is TRBJ1-5, the V gene TRBV6-6, with 8 bases aligning to TRBD1. This CDR3 region has 16 residues. The V segment lost 5 bases and the J segment 3 bases; nucleotides outside the gene matches: 9. The germline gives CDR1 MNHNY, CDR2 SVGAGI (reference sequence). CDR3 bases: TGTGCCAGCAGTAATCGACAGGGGTGGAACAATCAGCCCCAGCATTTT. Residues: CASSNRQGWNNQPQHF.

The V and J genes are TRBV7-3 and TRBJ2-3, with 14 bases fitting TRBD2. CDR3 size: 16 residues. V lost 4 bases, J lost 2 bases, and 2 bases stayed unmatched. Germline V gives CDR1 SGHTA, CDR2 FQGTGA. CDR3 sequence reads: CASSSGLAGVTDTQYF. As DNA, the CDR3 is TGTGCCAGCAGCTCGGGACTAGCGGGGGTCACAGATACGCAGTATTTT.

V gene TRBV27 combines with J gene TRBJ2-1; no definite D call. The germline gives CDR1 MNHEY, CDR2 SMNVEV (reference sequence). Trimming removed 7 bases at V and 9 bases at J, with 13 bases between. The CDR3 sequence is 12 residues long. CDR3 in amino acids: CASTGPAGEQFF. CDR3 in DNA: TGTGCCAGCACTGGGCCGGCCGGTGAGCAGTTCTTC.

This sequence joins TRBV28 and TRBJ2-6, with D perhaps TRBD2 (7 bases). The V gene lost 4 bases and the J gene lost 2 bases, with 15 bases spanning the gap. Germline V gene data show CDR1 as MDHEN and CDR2 as SYDVKM. This CDR3 contains 17 residues. In nucleotides, the CDR3 is TGTGCCAGCAGTTCCGGCCGGGGGGCGGCTGGGGCCAACGTCCTGACTTTC. Amino acid sequence: CASSSGRGAAGANVLTF.

This clone was counted once. CDR3: CASSLGVLGTEAFF. CDR3 in DNA: TGTGCCAGCAGCTTAGGCGTACTGGGCACTGAAGCTTTCTTT. The V gene is TRBV7-6, the J gene TRBJ1-1; D gene unclear. The CDR3 runs 14 residues. V was clipped by 1 base and J by 4 bases, with 10 bases between them. Germline lookup yields CDR1 SGHVS and CDR2 FNYEAQ.

This chain joins TRBV27 and TRBJ1-6; D uncertain. The germline V and J ends were trimmed by 2 bases and 0 bases, with 8 bases remaining between them. The CDR3 runs to 16 residues. The germline V gene has CDR1 MNHEY and CDR2 SMNVEV (reference sequence). CDR3 sequence reads: CASSLGSSSYNSPLHF. CDR3 coding DNA: TGTGCCAGCAGTTTAGGATCGAGCTCCTATAATTCACCCCTCCACTTT.

This clone was seen just once. V usage is TRBV7-9 and J usage is TRBJ2-7, with 8 bases matching TRBD2. V lost 4 bases to trimming and J lost 1 base; unmatched junction nucleotides: 9. The CDR3 covers 16 residues. Germline values: CDR1 SEHNR, CDR2 FQNEAQ (reference sequence). The CDR3 DNA reads as TGTGCCAGCAGCTCCACGGGAGGGGGTAGTTCCTACGAGCAGTACTTC. Amino acid sequence: CASSSTGGGSSYEQYF. The full variable domain, in which reference TRBV7-9 and TRBJ2-7 provide the parts outside the CDR3, is DTGVSQNPRHKITKRGQNVTFRCDPISEHNRLYWYRQTLGQGPEFLTYFQNEAQLEKSRLLSDRFSAERPKGSFSTLEIQRTEQGDSAMYLCASSSTGGGSSYEQYFGPGTRLTVT.

The chain couples TRBV6-1 to TRBJ2-7; possibly TRBD1 or TRBD2 for D (5 bases each). Germline V gene data show CDR1 as MNHNS and CDR2 as SASEGT. The CDR3 consists of 13 residues. Trimming shortened V by 6 bases and J by 2 bases, and 11 bases separated the two germline ends. The CDR3 here is CASSPGAAYEQYF. CDR3 sequence (DNA): TGTGCCAGCAGCCCCGGGGCAGCCTACGAGCAGTACTTC.

V and J are TRBV9 and TRBJ2-7; 9 nucleotides line up with TRBD2. The CDR3 is made up of 14 amino acids. V lost 2 bases and J lost 7; bases outside the gene matches: 7. CDR1 and CDR2 (germline): SGDLS, YYNGEE. CDR3 bases: TGTGCCAGCAGCGTGGGTAGCGGGAGAGGGGAGCAGTACTTC. Its protein product is CASSVGSGRGEQYF.